The 9 T cell receptor beta chains given below trace back to one sample, sequenced in a study of T-cell reconstitution after alpha-beta-depleted transplantation in children (dated by TCRdb to between 2015 and 2016). Library prep was done by PCR. TCRdb names Illumina HiSeq 2500 as the instrument used. TCR libraries were prepared with molecular barcoding, using unique molecular identifiers to normalize TCRbeta repertoire quantification. The public reads were reprocessed in TCRdb via fastp at Q25 and MiXCR, keeping in-frame beta chains. When rows share a CDR3 protein, they turn into one entry using the most common DNA and genes. The sample table contains 190,000 or so distinct CDR3 sequences; only one count was recorded for more than 14% of them. The ten largest clones add up to about 13% of the sample. Sample: PBMCs from the stem cell graft donor, taken from the stem cell graft. These receptor sequences come from a human donor who donated a stem cell graft to a child with acute lymphoblastic leukemia.

V is TRBV29-1 and J is TRBJ2-5; 8 positions agree with TRBD2. The CDR3 length is 18 residues. CDR1 and CDR2 from the germline V gene are SQVTM and ANQGSEA. Trimming removed 0 bases from V and 3 bases from J; junction bases left unmatched: 15. DNA of the CDR3: TGCAGCGTTGAAGATCCGGGGCCAGCGGGAGACGGGGAAGAGACCCAGTACTTC. This translates into CSVEDPGPAGDGEETQYF.

This clonotype has at least ten counts. The chain carries TRBV5-1 and TRBJ2-5; weak D call: TRBD2 (5 bases). CDR3 size: 14 residues. Trimming removed 1 base from V and 5 bases from J, with 12 bases in between. The V gene's germline CDR1 is SGHRS and CDR2 YFSETQ. The CDR3 sequence: CASSLSLGMETQYF. In nucleotides, the CDR3 is TGCGCCAGCAGCTTGAGCCTCGGGATGGAGACCCAGTACTTC.

This clonotype was picked up many times. The chain carries TRBV6-1 and TRBJ1-1, with D possibly matching TRBD1 (5 bases). Trimming took off 3 bases at V and 1 base at J, with 12 bases between the two ends. This CDR3 spans 15 amino acids. Per germline, CDR1 MNHNS and CDR2 SASEGT. DNA of the CDR3: TGTGCCAGCAGTGATTTGACAGCACCGAACACTGAAGCTTTCTTT. Translated: CASSDLTAPNTEAFF.

A single count supports this clonotype. The chain recombines TRBV29-1 with TRBJ2-7; D may be TRBD2 (5 bases). The CDR3 is 12 residues long. Trimming took off 3 bases at V and 4 bases at J, with 10 bases between the two ends. Germline CDR1 and CDR2: SQVTM and ANQGSEA. The CDR3 nucleotides read TGCAGCGTTGACGCGGGCGGATACGAGCAGTACTTC. It codes for CSVDAGGYEQYF.

This clonotype was observed a handful of times. The genes are TRBV5-1 and TRBJ2-2; D remains ambiguous. Between the trimmed V and J ends, which lost 4 bases and 7 bases, there was a span of 8 bases. The CDR3 is 12 residues long. Germline V gene sequence: CDR1 SGHRS, CDR2 YFSETQ. The CDR3 is CASSPIGGELFF. For the CDR3, the DNA is TGCGCCAGCAGCCCGATCGGCGGGGAGCTGTTTTTT.

The chain uses TRBV11-2 and TRBJ2-3; the D gene is possibly TRBD2 (5 bases). The CDR3 runs to 13 residues. Trimming cost V 5 bases and J 5 bases, with 11 bases left between them. Germline V gene sequence: CDR1 SGHAT, CDR2 FQNNGV. For the CDR3, the DNA is TGTGCCAGCAGCGTAGGTAGCGAAGATACGCAGTATTTT. Translating gives CASSVGSEDTQYF.

Points on this clonotype: A much larger clone differs from this one at a single base, so this may be a read error. The chain carries TRBV29-1 and TRBJ2-1, with TRBD1 identical over 8 bases. V gave up 7 bases and J gave up 2 bases; unmatched junction bases: 4. This CDR3 has 13 amino acids. CDR1 and CDR2 (germline): SQVTM, ANQGSEA. The CDR3 here is CSARQGTYNEQFF. For the CDR3, the DNA is TGCAGCGCGAGACAGGGGACCTACAATGAGCAGTTCTTC.

At least ten counts were recorded for this clonotype. CDR3 amino acids: CASALRGDTGELFF. CDR3 nucleotide sequence: TGTGCCAGCGCTCTCAGGGGGGACACCGGGGAGCTGTTTTTT. The V call is TRBV2, the J call TRBJ2-2; perhaps TRBD1 as D (7 bases). CDR3 size: 14 residues. Germline values: CDR1 SNHLY, CDR2 FYNNEI. V lost 8 bases and J lost 3, with 13 bases in between.

This clonotype has ten or more counts. V and J are TRBV28 and TRBJ1-5; TRBD1 agrees at 8 bases. CDR3 size: 18 residues. Trimming cost V 6 bases and J 0 bases; bases outside gene matches: 13. CDR1 is MDHEN, CDR2 SYDVKM, per germline. The CDR3 sequence is CASSHGQGPDYSNQPQHF. The CDR3 DNA follows: TGTGCCAGCAGCCACGGACAGGGTCCAGACTATAGCAATCAGCCCCAGCATTTT.